The rows below give T cell receptor beta chains drawn from one sample of a study of T cell changes during pregnancy in multiple sclerosis. The repertoire was sequenced with immunoSEQ multiplex PCR; TCRdb's copy has only in-frame clones and lacks some. Among some 20,000 clones listed, 75% to 95% were seen once. Here the sequenced sample was CD4+ T cells from peripheral blood mononuclear cells, taken in the third trimester of pregnancy. Receptors originate from a female donor in good health, enrolled as a control in a pregnancy study. Both conserved end residues are part of each CDR3. A D gene is named only where the DNA matches it firmly. Expanded clones get a size class; other rows say once, few or many, or leave the size out.

clone size,V gene,CDR3 length,D gene,J gene,CDR3 protein,CDR3 DNA
NA,TRBV6-5,11,NA,TRBJ2-3,CASRESDTQYF,TGTGCCAGCAGGGAGTCAGATACGCAGTATTTT
once,TRBV11-2,16,NA,TRBJ2-3,CASRTFGTDSTDTQYF,TGTGCCAGCAGGACCTTTGGCACAGATAGCACAGATACGCAGTATTTT
NA,TRBV2,17,TRBD1,TRBJ1-3,CASGLLDRGMSGNTIYF,TGTGCCAGCGGATTACTGGACAGGGGGATGTCTGGAAACACCATATATTTT
NA,TRBV5-1,15,TRBD1,TRBJ1-5,CASSSGTGLNQPQHF,TGCGCCAGCAGCTCCGGGACAGGCCTCAATCAGCCCCAGCATTTT
NA,TRBV7-8,14,TRBD1,TRBJ1-2,CASSLTQGAGGYTF,TGTGCCAGCAGCTTAACGCAGGGGGCTGGTGGCTACACCTTC
NA,TRBV10-3,15,TRBD1,TRBJ2-1,CAISESDRAGNEQFF,TGTGCCATCAGTGAGTCGGACAGGGCGGGGAATGAGCAGTTCTTC
NA,TRBV6-5,15,TRBD1,TRBJ1-1,CASSYGQGYNTEAFF,TGTGCCAGCAGTTACGGACAGGGTTACAACACTGAAGCTTTCTTT
NA,TRBV5-1,19,TRBD1,TRBJ2-2,CASSLNPGTGIPDTGELFF,TGCGCCAGCAGCTTGAACCCCGGGACAGGGATTCCGGACACCGGGGAGCTGTTTTTT
NA,TRBV27,14,NA,TRBJ1-2,CASSPIGTMDGYTF,TGTGCCAGCAGTCCGATAGGGACTATGGATGGCTACACCTTC
NA,TRBV19,15,TRBD1,TRBJ2-5,CASGTGNKYQETQYF,TGTGCCAGTGGGACAGGGAATAAGTACCAAGAGACCCAGTACTTC
NA,TRBV19,14,NA,TRBJ2-7,CASSMSPQAHEQYF,TGTGCCAGTAGTATGTCCCCCCAGGCCCACGAGCAGTACTTC